The 19 T cell receptor beta chains listed next were all sequenced from one sample in a study of identical twins listed by TCRdb under 2016. Library preparation was by 5' RACE. Reads for this sample came from an Illumina HiSeq 2000. TCRdb's own reprocessing of the public reads used fastp at Q25 and MiXCR and kept productive beta chains. Each CDR3 protein gets just one entry, which takes the most common genes and DNA from the rows behind it. Counted in this sample were around 1.7 million distinct CDR3 sequences; under 35% of them appeared once. More than 0.25% of the sample is in the top ten clones. Sequenced sample: cord blood. The receptors come from a newborn girl in good health.

V is TRBV6-5 and J is TRBJ2-5, with D possibly called TRBD1 or TRBD2 (5 bases each). The CDR3 has 12 residues. The V gene lost 5 bases and the J gene lost 11 bases, with 15 bases spanning the gap. The germline V gene has CDR1 MNHEY and CDR2 SVGAGI. Here the CDR3 DNA reads TGTGCCAGCAGTACGGGGCTGGGAGAGCAGTACTTC. It is translated as CASSTGLGEQYF.

The chain is built from TRBV20-1 and TRBJ2-7; 7 nucleotides line up with TRBD1. The CDR3 extends over 15 amino acids. CDR1 and CDR2 (germline): DFQATT, SNEGSKA (reference sequence). V shed 4 bases and J 4 bases; nucleotides not matched to a gene: 13. The CDR3, as DNA: TGCAGTGCTAAGGGACAGAGGTCCCCCCTTTACGAGCAGTACTTC. It specifies CSAKGQRSPLYEQYF.

This clonotype was seen a few times. V usage is TRBV6-1 and J usage is TRBJ2-7; 11 positions match TRBD2. The V gene end was trimmed by 10 bases and the J gene end by 2 bases; junction bases not matched to a gene: 10. Germline lookup yields CDR1 MNHNS and CDR2 SASEGT. The CDR3 spans 15 residues. The DNA of the CDR3 is TGTGCCATAAGGCTAGCGGGGGGACCGACCTACGAGCAGTACTTC. This encodes CAIRLAGGPTYEQYF.

This clonotype was seen a few times. The genes are TRBV15 and TRBJ2-6, with D tentatively TRBD1 (6 bases). Looked up from germline, CDR1 is LNHNV and CDR2 is YYDKDF (reference sequence). The CDR3 runs 18 residues. Trimming pared 4 bases from V and 0 bases from J, leaving 16 bases between. Here the CDR3 reads CATSTLQGIFSGANVLTF. CDR3 sequence (DNA): TGTGCCACCAGCACCCTACAGGGCATTTTCTCTGGGGCCAACGTCCTGACTTTC.

Comments on this clonotype: A much larger clone lies one base from this, so it may be a read error. V is TRBV29-1 and J is TRBJ2-1; TRBD2 is a possible D gene (6 bases). This CDR3 contains 14 residues. Germline V gene sequence: CDR1 SQVTM, CDR2 ANQGSEA. CDR3 bases: TGCAGCGTTTCCAGGGACTGGGCCTACAATGGGCAGTTCTTC. Residues: CSVSRDWAYNGQFF.

The rearrangement joins TRBV20-1 to TRBJ1-5; D is possibly TRBD1 (5 bases). CDR3 length: 18 residues. Germline V lookup: CDR1 DFQATT, CDR2 SNEGSKA (reference sequence). Trimming pared 1 base from V and 1 base from J, leaving 20 bases between. This CDR3 is CSARALLGRDRSNQPQHF. DNA for the CDR3: TGCAGTGCTAGAGCCTTATTGGGTCGGGACCGCAGCAATCAGCCCCAGCATTTT.

The chain recombines TRBV28 with TRBJ1-2, with 7 nucleotides matching TRBD1. Germline V lookup: CDR1 MDHEN, CDR2 SYDVKM. The CDR3 is made up of 13 amino acids. Unmatched junction bases numbered 8, after V lost 7 bases and J lost 6 bases. The CDR3 region is CASITTGEDGYTF. Here the CDR3 DNA reads TGTGCCAGCATTACTACAGGGGAGGATGGCTACACCTTC.

The rearrangement joins TRBV20-1 to TRBJ1-2, with D possibly matching TRBD1 (6 bases). Germline V lookup: CDR1 DFQATT, CDR2 SNEGSKA (reference sequence). V gave up 8 bases and J gave up 4 bases, with 14 bases separating them. This CDR3 spans 12 amino acids. CDR3 in amino acids: CSTPWGAYGYTF. The CDR3 bases are TGCAGTACTCCTTGGGGGGCCTATGGCTACACCTTC.

There are a few counts of this clonotype. This chain links TRBV20-1 with TRBJ2-1; TRBD2 agrees at 10 bases. CDR3 length: 17 residues. V was pared by 1 base and J by 4 bases, with 10 bases of the junction left unmatched. The germline V gene encodes CDR1 DFQATT and CDR2 SNEGSKA (reference sequence). The CDR3 is CSARVPGGLAAYNEQFF. In DNA form, the CDR3 reads TGCAGTGCTAGAGTGCCGGGCGGACTAGCGGCTTACAATGAGCAGTTCTTC.

This chain uses TRBV4-1 with TRBJ2-1; 7 bases agree with TRBD2. The CDR3 is 18 residues long. Per the germline V gene, CDR1 is MGHRA and CDR2 is YSYEKL. The trim removed 1 base at V and 2 bases at J, leaving 11 bases unmatched. The CDR3 nucleotides are TGCGCCAGCAGCCAAGCCGCCAGCGGGGCATTCCCCTACAATGAGCAGTTCTTC. This encodes CASSQAASGAFPYNEQFF.

This clonotype was observed many times. The chain joins TRBV20-1 to TRBJ1-4, with a tentative D call TRBD1 (5 bases). CDR1 is DFQATT and CDR2 is SNEGSKA in the germline V gene (reference sequence). The CDR3 runs to 12 residues. Trimming took off 5 bases at V and 2 bases at J, with 6 bases between the two ends. The chain's CDR3 is CSAGGTNEKLFF. DNA of the CDR3: TGCAGTGCTGGGGGGACTAATGAAAAACTGTTTTTT.

The chain couples TRBV12-3 or TRBV12-4 to TRBJ1-2; 12 nucleotides agree with TRBD1. This CDR3 region has 16 residues. J was trimmed by 8 bases and V by 6 bases; bases with no gene match: 13. CDR3 region: CASSYRTGTGGHGYTF. In nucleotides, the CDR3 is TGTGCCAGCAGCTACAGAACCGGGACAGGGGGCCACGGCTACACCTTC.

This clonotype was counted between two and nine times. The genes are TRBV7-2 and TRBJ1-2; unclear D gene. Trimming left V 1 base short and J 2 bases short, with 11 bases between. This CDR3 comprises 15 residues. Germline CDR1 is SGHTA and CDR2 is FQGNSA. The CDR3 spells CASSLGGILNYGYTF. CDR3 bases: TGTGCCAGCAGCTTAGGAGGCATCCTGAACTATGGCTACACCTTC.

This clonotype has more than one count but fewer than ten. This chain connects TRBV4-1 to TRBJ2-3, with 8 bases matching TRBD2. V lost 1 base to trimming and J lost 0 bases; unmatched junction nucleotides: 6. Germline V lookup: CDR1 MGHRA, CDR2 YSYEKL. The length of the CDR3 is 17 residues. DNA for the CDR3: TGCGCCAGCAGCCAAGGTCCCCTAGCGGGTAGCACAGATACGCAGTATTTT. This sequence encodes CASSQGPLAGSTDTQYF.

This clonotype turned up a few times. V usage is TRBV2 and J usage is TRBJ2-7, with no clear D. The end of the DNA is better explained by TRBJ2-5, so the J call may be wrong. The CDR3 has 12 residues. Germline V lookup: CDR1 SNHLY, CDR2 FYNNEI. Here the CDR3 DNA reads TGTGCCAGCAGTGAAAACGGGGAGACCCAGTACTTC. It encodes CASSENGETQYF.

The genes are TRBV5-1 and TRBJ2-5, with D tentatively TRBD2 (6 bases). This CDR3 spans 15 amino acids. Germline values: CDR1 SGHRS, CDR2 YFSETQ. Trimming left V 6 bases short and J 2 bases short, with 17 bases between. The CDR3 loop is CASTRLGGLQETQYF. In nucleotides, the CDR3 is TGCGCCAGCACGCGACTCGGGGGACTTCAAGAGACCCAGTACTTC.

Turning to this clonotype: One end of the junction does not line up with germline, which may come from a read error. The rearrangement joins TRBV2 to TRBJ1-1; D possibly corresponds to TRBD1 (6 bases). Germline lookup yields CDR1 SNHLY and CDR2 FYNNEI. The CDR3 loop spans 16 amino acids. CDR3 in DNA: TGTGCCAGCAGTCGGGGGGCGCCAAGGGGGAACACTGAGGCTTTCTTT. Translated, it gives CASSRGAPRGNTEAFF.

This clonotype was recorded a few times. The chain joins TRBV7-6 to TRBJ2-3; the D is unclear. CDR1 and CDR2 (germline): SGHVS, FNYEAQ. This CDR3 spans 12 amino acids. The V end lost 5 bases, the J end lost 6 bases, and 9 bases lay between the germline ends. The CDR3 loop reads CASSLPQDTQYF. CDR3 DNA: TGTGCCAGCAGCCTACCCCAGGATACGCAGTATTTT. Full variable domain (rest looked up from reference TRBV7-6 and TRBJ2-3): GAGVSQSPRYKVTKRGQDVALRCDPISGHVSLYWYRQALGQGPEFLTYFNYEAQQDKSGLPNDRFSAERPEGSISTLTIQRTEQRDSAMYRCASSLPQDTQYFGPGTRLTVL.

This clonotype has a handful of counts. This chain uses TRBV6-2 or TRBV6-3 with TRBJ2-5, with 9 bases lining up with TRBD1. The germline V gene has CDR1 MNHEY and CDR2 SVGEGT. The CDR3 length is 18 residues. With V trimmed by 6 bases and J by 1 base, 15 bases remained unmatched. The CDR3 loop is CASRPIQGQGSLQETQYF. The CDR3 DNA sequence: TGTGCCAGCAGGCCCATACAGGGACAGGGAAGCCTCCAAGAGACCCAGTACTTC.